Sequencing of this T cell receptor (beta chain) was carried out in a study of CD8+ T cells in alopecia areata. TCR sequencing used cDNA made by reverse transcription of extracted RNA. TCRdb's table, derived via immunoSEQ multiplex PCR, lists solely in-frame clones and lacks some. Seen here are just under 65,000 clones, roughly 50% observed once, and the top ten hold around 20%. Per the germline V gene, CDR1 is PRHDT and CDR2 is FYEKMQ (reference sequence). V dropped 3 bases and J dropped 6; count of bases not matched to a gene: 6. This CDR3 contains 14 residues. The sample's treatment: oral pan-JAK inhibitor, 5-10 mg twice daily.

The rearrangement links TRBV13 to TRBJ1-2; the match to TRBD1 covers 8 bases. The specimen was CD8+ T cells sorted from blood, collected at approximately week 37, from a patient treated with tofacitinib. This sequence originates from a human donor with alopecia areata. The CDR3 sequence is CASSFRTGFDGYTF. The CDR3, as DNA: TGTGCCAGCAGCTTCCGGACAGGGTTTGATGGCTACACCTTC.